Below, 27 T cell receptor beta chains from the same sample are listed, as sequenced in a study of spatial heterogeneity in lung cancer (dated by TCRdb to between 2018 and 2021). Preparation of the library involved 5' RACE. Instrument on record: NextSeq 500. Through fastp at Q25 and MiXCR, TCRdb rebuilt clones from the public reads, retaining in-frame beta chains. Identical CDR3 protein sequences are pooled into one entry, listed with their most common genes and DNA. The sample records 36,000 or so distinct CDR3 sequences, less than 5.5% of which are singletons. The top ten clonotypes cover under 30% of the sample. The intended sense of this specimen's time point label: sample taken at primary tumor resection. Without any cell sorting, TCR sequencing was performed on whole RNA extracted either from tumor and nontumor lung tissue or from cryopreserved PBMC samples. This sample comprised PBMCs, obtained at surgery. The receptors derive from a female donor with early-stage non-small cell lung cancer.

This clonotype was observed at least ten times. The rearrangement uses TRBV19 and TRBJ1-5; 7 bases align to TRBD1. Trimming at V came to 3 bases and at J to 3 bases, leaving 8 bases not matched to a gene. Germline CDR1 reads LNHDA; CDR2 reads SQIVND (reference sequence). This CDR3 contains 16 residues. In nucleotides, the CDR3 is TGTGCCAGTAGTATTCACGGGACAGAGAACAATCAGCCCCAGCATTTT. It specifies CASSIHGTENNQPQHF.

This clonotype was counted between two and nine times. This rearrangement joins TRBV6-2 or TRBV6-3 to TRBJ2-7; 7 nucleotides line up with TRBD1. V trimming: 8 bases; J trimming: 5 bases; junction bases outside the gene matches: 3. This CDR3 is built from 11 residues. From germline, CDR1 is MNHEY and CDR2 SVGEGT. This chain's CDR3 is CASARGNEQYF. The CDR3 coding sequence is TGTGCCAGCGCCAGGGGGAACGAGCAGTACTTC.

This clonotype was seen a handful of times. The V and J genes are TRBV7-9 and TRBJ1-1; D is uncertain. This CDR3 region has 14 residues. The V end lost 3 bases, the J end lost 4 bases, and 12 bases lay between the germline ends. Germline V CDR1 and CDR2: SEHNR, FQNEAQ (reference sequence). The CDR3 is CASSFVDGITEAFF. The CDR3 DNA follows: TGTGCCAGCAGCTTCGTGGACGGGATCACTGAAGCTTTCTTT.

This chain connects TRBV7-9 to TRBJ2-7; D is possibly TRBD1 (5 bases). Germline CDR1 and CDR2: SEHNR and FQNEAQ (reference sequence). V gave up 2 bases and J gave up 4 bases, with 6 bases separating them. This CDR3 contains 12 residues. The CDR3 loop reads CASSLQGYEQYF. Written as DNA, the CDR3 is TGTGCCAGCAGCTTACAGGGATACGAGCAGTACTTC.

The table lists this clonotype with many counts. An end of the junction differs from the germline gene, which may be a read error. The V call is TRBV11-2, the J call TRBJ2-7; possibly TRBD1 or TRBD2 for D (5 bases each). This CDR3 comprises 12 residues. From germline, CDR1 is SGHAT and CDR2 FQNNGV. CDR3 amino acids: CASTEYPGTENF. The DNA of the CDR3 is TGTGCCAGCACCGAATACCCAGGGACGGAGAACTTC.

In this sample, this clonotype turned up a few times. The chain couples TRBV5-1 to TRBJ2-1; 12 bases align to TRBD2. Germline lookup yields CDR1 SGHRS and CDR2 YFSETQ. The CDR3 consists of 16 residues. V shed 3 bases and J 4 bases; nucleotides not matched to a gene: 5. The CDR3 DNA follows: TGCGCCAGCAGCTCCGGACTAGCGGGGTGGTACAATGAGCAGTTCTTC. Protein: CASSSGLAGWYNEQFF.

J is TRBJ1-5 and V is TRBV21-1; whether TRBD1, the table's D call, matches the DNA was not checked. TRBV21-1 counts as a pseudogene. The CDR3 consists of 16 residues. The CDR3 here is CASSKVGGLSNQPQHF. The CDR3 DNA is TGTGCCAGCAGCAAAGTGGGGGGTTTGAGCAATCAGCCCCAGCATTTT.

This clonotype was observed at least ten times. The chain has TRBV10-3 and TRBJ2-7, with TRBD2 matching 11 bases. Losses at the gene ends were 6 bases for V and 2 bases for J; bases not matched to a gene: 6. Germline CDR1 is ENHRY and CDR2 is SYGVKD. The CDR3 totals 15 residues. CDR3 amino acids: CAIRKTSGGTYEQYF. The CDR3 nucleotides are TGTGCCATCAGAAAAACTAGCGGGGGTACCTACGAGCAGTACTTC.

This clonotype was seen ten or more times. The chain is built from TRBV9 and TRBJ2-3, with D possibly matching TRBD2 (5 bases). This CDR3 is built from 15 residues. Germline V gene lookup returns CDR1 SGDLS and CDR2 YYNGEE. V was trimmed by 0 bases and J by 4 bases, leaving 12 bases between them. This CDR3 is CASSVAVGIADTQYF. The CDR3 nucleotides are TGTGCCAGCAGCGTAGCGGTCGGGATAGCAGATACGCAGTATTTT.

This clonotype was seen repeatedly, ten times or more. The V and J genes are TRBV7-9 and TRBJ1-3; D unclear. The CDR3 is made up of 11 amino acids. The germline gives CDR1 SEHNR, CDR2 FQNEAQ (reference sequence). Trimming took off 6 bases at V and 4 bases at J, with 4 bases between the two ends. The CDR3 DNA sequence: TGTGCCAGCAGTGCCGGAAACACCATATATTTT. It is translated as CASSAGNTIYF.

This clonotype was counted at least ten times. The CDR3 nucleotides are TGTGCCAGCAGCTCCCTAGCGGGGACCTACAATGAGCAGTTCTTC. Amino acids: CASSSLAGTYNEQFF. The V and J genes are TRBV12-3 or TRBV12-4 and TRBJ2-1, with 9 bases fitting TRBD2. The V segment lost 6 bases and the J segment 2 bases; nucleotides outside the gene matches: 5. CDR3 length equals 15 residues.

This clonotype has a count of ten or more. The chain recombines TRBV2 with TRBJ2-2; D perhaps matches TRBD1 (6 bases). Germline V gene sequence: CDR1 SNHLY, CDR2 FYNNEI. V was pared by 6 bases and J by 4 bases, with 9 bases between. This CDR3 spans 13 amino acids. As DNA, the CDR3 is TGTGCCAGCAGCCTCAGGGGCACCGGGGAGCTGTTTTTT. It yields the protein CASSLRGTGELFF. The full variable domain, completed using reference TRBV2 and TRBJ2-2, is EPEVTQTPSHQVTQMGQEVILRCVPISNHLYFYWYRQILGQKVEFLVSFYNNEISEKSEIFDDQFSVERPDGSNFTLKIRSTKLEDSAMYFCASSLRGTGELFFGEGSRLTVL.

The chain combines TRBV21-1 with TRBJ2-5; TRBD2, the table's D call, lacks a check against the DNA. TRBV21-1 is reported as a pseudogene. The CDR3 sequence is 13 residues long. CDR3 DNA: TGTGCCAGCAGCCGGGACTCTTCCGAGACCCAGTACTTC. This sequence encodes CASSRDSSETQYF.

V usage is TRBV7-9 and J usage is TRBJ2-6; maybe TRBD2 (6 bases). V was pared by 5 bases and J by 0 bases, with 20 bases between. Germline CDR1 SEHNR, CDR2 FQNEAQ (reference sequence). CDR3 length: 19 amino acids. Here the CDR3 DNA reads TGTGCCAGCAGCCTAGGACTATTCGGGGTCCCCTCTGGGGCCAACGTCCTGACTTTC. Amino acids: CASSLGLFGVPSGANVLTF.

In this sample, this clonotype turned up many times. This chain uses TRBV6-2 or TRBV6-3 with TRBJ1-1; no clear D. The CDR3 runs to 15 residues. V was clipped by 0 bases and J by 1 base, with 9 bases between them. Germline V gene lookup returns CDR1 MNHEY and CDR2 SVGEGT. The CDR3 DNA reads TGTGCCAGCAGTTACTCGATCAGCAGGAACACTGAAGCTTTCTTT. Protein: CASSYSISRNTEAFF.

This clonotype was seen many times. The chain carries TRBV5-1 and TRBJ2-5, with 11 bases that match TRBD2. The CDR3 sequence is 16 residues long. Germline trimming cut 0 bases from V and 5 bases from J; bases unmatched to any gene: 6. The germline V gene encodes CDR1 SGHRS and CDR2 YFSETQ. The CDR3 DNA reads TGCGCCAGCAGCTTGGCCCAGTTAGCGGGAGGGGAGACCCAGTACTTC. Translating it yields CASSLAQLAGGETQYF.

This clonotype was recorded many times. The chain links TRBV28 to TRBJ2-7; the D gene is possibly TRBD1 (6 bases). Per germline, CDR1 MDHEN and CDR2 SYDVKM. This CDR3 region has 14 residues. Trimming shortened V by 6 bases and J by 3 bases, and 15 bases separated the two germline ends. As DNA, the CDR3 is TGTGCCAGCAGCCGCCCCGGGACAATCTACGAGCAGTACTTC. It translates to CASSRPGTIYEQYF.

In its sample, this clonotype was seen many times. V usage is TRBV11-2 and J usage is TRBJ2-7; D may be TRBD1 or TRBD2 (5 bases each). The CDR3 length is 14 residues. Germline CDR1 is SGHAT and CDR2 is FQNNGV. V lost 1 base to trimming and J lost 2 bases, with 9 bases between them. The CDR3 sequence is CASSLGDRAYEQYF. For the CDR3, the DNA is TGTGCCAGCAGCTTAGGGGACCGAGCCTACGAGCAGTACTTC.

This clonotype was observed at least ten times. The V gene is TRBV20-1, the J gene TRBJ2-7, with TRBD1 as a possible D gene (6 bases). V shed 0 bases and J shed 2 bases, with 11 bases lying between them. The CDR3 covers 14 residues. Germline V gene data show CDR1 as DFQATT and CDR2 as SNEGSKA (reference sequence). This CDR3 is CSARDHRATYEQYF. CDR3 bases: TGCAGTGCTAGAGATCACAGGGCTACCTACGAGCAGTACTTC.

This clonotype turned up a few times. J is TRBJ1-4 and V is TRBV7-9, with 12 bases lining up with TRBD1. The CDR3 runs to 15 residues. V shed 5 bases, J shed 7 bases, and the junction held 5 bases outside the gene matches. Germline V gives CDR1 SEHNR, CDR2 FQNEAQ (reference sequence). The CDR3 loop reads CASSLRDRGPEKLFF. The DNA for the CDR3 is TGTGCCAGCAGCCTACGGGACAGGGGGCCTGAAAAACTGTTTTTT. Drawing the rest from reference TRBV7-9 and TRBJ1-4, the complete variable domain is DTGVSQNPRHKITKRGQNVTFRCDPISEHNRLYWYRQTLGQGPEFLTYFQNEAQLEKSRLLSDRFSAERPKGSFSTLEIQRTEQGDSAMYLCASSLRDRGPEKLFFGSGTQLSVL.

This clonotype was counted ten times or more. The V and J genes are TRBV20-1 and TRBJ2-2; D may correspond to TRBD1 or TRBD2 (6 bases each). The CDR3 is 14 amino acids. The V and J ends lost 3 bases and 4 bases respectively, with 12 bases between them. CDR1 and CDR2 (germline): DFQATT, SNEGSKA (reference sequence). CDR3 in DNA: TGCAGTGCTAGTGGAGGGACACCCACCGGGGAGCTGTTTTTT. This sequence encodes CSASGGTPTGELFF.

This clonotype came up many times. The chain employs TRBV4-3 and TRBJ1-1, with D possibly being TRBD1 (5 bases). The CDR3 runs 15 residues. V was trimmed by 4 bases and J by 1 base, leaving 13 bases between them. The germline V gene has CDR1 LGHNA and CDR2 YSLEER. CDR3 loop: CASSPSPTENTEAFF. The CDR3 region has the DNA TGCGCCAGCAGCCCTTCTCCGACAGAGAACACTGAAGCTTTCTTT.

This clonotype has ten or more counts. The genes are TRBV2 and TRBJ2-3, with D maybe TRBD2 (5 bases). CDR1 and CDR2 from the germline V gene are SNHLY and FYNNEI. This CDR3 comprises 12 residues. V gave up 6 bases and J gave up 6 bases, with 10 bases separating them. The CDR3 protein is CASSHTRDTQYF. The DNA for the CDR3 is TGTGCCAGCAGCCATACTAGGGATACGCAGTATTTT.

This clonotype was observed many times. The junction differs from germline at one of its ends, possibly a read error. J is TRBJ1-2 and V is TRBV12-3 or TRBV12-4; D call uncertain. The CDR3 is 12 residues long. The CDR3 region has the DNA TGTGCCAGCAGTTTAGGCGGGCCACGGATTGGCTTC. Its protein is CASSLGGPRIGF.

This clonotype has a count of ten or more. The junction differs from germline at one of its ends, possibly a read error. The J gene is TRBJ2-3, the V gene TRBV7-7, with a weak D call TRBD2 (6 bases). The CDR3 is 13 amino acids. From germline, CDR1 is SSHAT and CDR2 FNYEAQ (reference sequence). CDR3 residues: CASSPRGSDTQYF. CDR3 sequence (DNA): TGTGCTAGCAGCCCCCGGGGGTCGGATACGCAGTATTTT.

J is TRBJ2-2 and V is TRBV5-1; the match to TRBD1 covers 7 bases. Per the germline V gene, CDR1 is SGHRS and CDR2 is YFSETQ. This CDR3 spans 13 amino acids. The ends lost 5 bases at V and 5 bases at J; junction bases unmatched: 3. CDR3 sequence reads: CASSPTGTGELFF. DNA of the CDR3: TGCGCCAGCAGTCCGACAGGGACCGGGGAGCTGTTTTTT.

This clonotype has a count of ten or more. The chain uses TRBV28 and TRBJ2-7; maybe TRBD1 (5 bases). This CDR3 is 15 amino acids long. V was cut by 3 bases and J by 3 bases, with 15 bases left in between. CDR1 is MDHEN and CDR2 is SYDVKM in the germline V gene. The CDR3 DNA follows: TGTGCCAGCAGTTTGAGATTTGACAGTAACTACGAGCAGTACTTC. Its translation: CASSLRFDSNYEQYF. The entire variable domain, with the rest obtained from reference TRBV28 and TRBJ2-7, is as follows: DVKVTQSSRYLVKRTGEKVFLECVQDMDHENMFWYRQDPGLGLRLIYFSYDVKMKEKGDIPEGYSVSREKKERFSLILESASTNQTSMYLCASSLRFDSNYEQYFGPGTRLTVT.